The 9 T cell receptor beta chains presented below share a single source sample, sequenced in a study of blood T cell repertoires in COVID-19 (dated by TCRdb to 2020 to 2021). To prepare the library, the immunoSEQ multiplex PCR assay was applied. TCRdb's version of the immuneACCESS table is confined to in-frame rearrangements and falls short of the full clone set. An unresolved V gene accounts for under half of the shortfall where checked; the remainder is of unknown origin. The sample table holds a few hundred thousand clones, of which around 90% were seen once. The ten most abundant clones make up 2% to 2.5% of the sample. The sequencing input was peripheral blood. The receptors were sampled from a woman aged 45-65 years who had recovered from COVID-19.

The V gene is TRBV9, the J gene TRBJ1-2, with D perhaps matching TRBD1 (6 bases). The CDR3 contains 16 residues. With 3 bases removed from V and 4 bases from J, the gap between germline ends came to 19 bases. Germline CDR1 is SGDLS and CDR2 is YYNGEE. Here the CDR3 reads CASSADLRGKGYGYTF. CDR3 sequence (DNA): TGTGCCAGCAGCGCCGATCTCAGGGGCAAAGGCTATGGCTACACCTTC. The variable domain in full, with the rest retrieved from reference TRBV9 and TRBJ1-2, is DSGVTQTPKHLITATGQRVTLRCSPRSGDLSVYWYQQSLDQGLQFLIQYYNGEERAKGNILERFSAQQFPDLHSELNLSSLELGDSALYFCASSADLRGKGYGYTFGSGTRLTVV.

The gene calls are TRBV12-3 or TRBV12-4 and TRBJ1-5; TRBD1 agrees at 7 bases. CDR3 length: 12 amino acids. Trimming took 6 bases from V and 5 from J; bases not matched to a gene: 1. In DNA, the CDR3 is TGTGCCAGCAGAACAGGGGATCAGCCCCAGCATTTT. Protein product: CASRTGDQPQHF.

The chain uses TRBV9 and TRBJ1-1; D is unclear. V was trimmed by 0 bases and J by 4 bases, leaving 13 bases between them. The CDR3 extends over 15 amino acids. Germline V gene lookup returns CDR1 SGDLS and CDR2 YYNGEE. The DNA for the CDR3 is TGTGCCAGCAGCGTAGGGGTGAGCGGGGTCACTGAAGCTTTCTTT. Its translation: CASSVGVSGVTEAFF.

This clone was seen a single time. This chain uses TRBV27 with TRBJ1-5; tentatively, D is TRBD1 (6 bases). Trimming left V 3 bases short and J 6 bases short, with 15 bases between. Germline V CDR1 and CDR2: MNHEY, SMNVEV (reference sequence). The CDR3 runs to 15 residues. Here the CDR3 reads CASSLRWGGFQPQHF. CDR3 nucleotides: TGTGCCAGCAGTTTGAGGTGGGGGGGCTTTCAGCCCCAGCATTTT.

The J gene is TRBJ1-2, the V gene TRBV29-1; TRBD1 might be the D (5 bases). The CDR3 is made up of 15 amino acids. CDR1 is SQVTM, CDR2 ANQGSEA, per germline. V shed 6 bases and J shed 0 bases, with 17 bases lying between them. Here the CDR3 reads CSVRPADRANYGYTF. The CDR3 bases are TGCAGCGTCCGGCCGGCCGACAGAGCTAACTATGGCTACACCTTC. The whole variable domain, filled in from reference TRBV29-1 and TRBJ1-2, reads SAVISQKPSRDICQRGTSLTIQCQVDSQVTMMFWYRQQPGQSLTLIATANQGSEATYESGFVIDKFPISRPNLTFSTLTVSNMSPEDSSIYLCSVRPADRANYGYTFGSGTRLTVV.

This chain joins TRBV3-1 (or the pseudogene TRBV3-2) and TRBJ2-5, with D perhaps TRBD2 (5 bases). The CDR3 length is 13 residues. The germline V gene encodes CDR1 LGHDT and CDR2 YNNKEL (reference sequence). Trimming took 4 bases from V and 1 from J, leaving 7 bases between them. CDR3 in amino acids: CASSLDFQETQYF. DNA of the CDR3: TGTGCCAGCAGCCTGGACTTCCAAGAGACCCAGTACTTC.

This chain joins TRBV5-1 and TRBJ2-7; 10 nucleotides align to TRBD2. Germline lookup yields CDR1 SGHRS and CDR2 YFSETQ. Trimming at V came to 2 bases and at J to 2 bases, leaving 16 bases not matched to a gene. There are 19 residues in the CDR3. CDR3 bases: TGCGCCAGCAGCTTCGCAGGCCCGACGGGACTAGCGAAAACCTACGAGCAGTACTTC. It specifies CASSFAGPTGLAKTYEQYF.

The chain combines TRBV5-6 with TRBJ2-3; 7 bases are shared with TRBD1. The CDR3 is made up of 16 amino acids. The trim removed 4 bases at V and 0 bases at J, leaving 8 bases unmatched. Germline lookup yields CDR1 SGHDT and CDR2 YYEEEE. CDR3 in DNA: TGTGCCAGCAGCCGAGGGACAGACTCTAGCACAGATACGCAGTATTTT. This gives the protein CASSRGTDSSTDTQYF.

The J gene is TRBJ1-3, the V gene TRBV30, with 7 bases matching TRBD1. This CDR3 is built from 16 residues. Germline trimming cut 2 bases from V and 4 bases from J; bases unmatched to any gene: 11. The germline V gene encodes CDR1 GTSNPN and CDR2 SVGIG (reference sequence). CDR3 sequence reads: CAWSMTGSWRGNTIYF. The CDR3 DNA reads TGTGCCTGGAGTATGACAGGGTCTTGGCGGGGAAACACCATATATTTT.